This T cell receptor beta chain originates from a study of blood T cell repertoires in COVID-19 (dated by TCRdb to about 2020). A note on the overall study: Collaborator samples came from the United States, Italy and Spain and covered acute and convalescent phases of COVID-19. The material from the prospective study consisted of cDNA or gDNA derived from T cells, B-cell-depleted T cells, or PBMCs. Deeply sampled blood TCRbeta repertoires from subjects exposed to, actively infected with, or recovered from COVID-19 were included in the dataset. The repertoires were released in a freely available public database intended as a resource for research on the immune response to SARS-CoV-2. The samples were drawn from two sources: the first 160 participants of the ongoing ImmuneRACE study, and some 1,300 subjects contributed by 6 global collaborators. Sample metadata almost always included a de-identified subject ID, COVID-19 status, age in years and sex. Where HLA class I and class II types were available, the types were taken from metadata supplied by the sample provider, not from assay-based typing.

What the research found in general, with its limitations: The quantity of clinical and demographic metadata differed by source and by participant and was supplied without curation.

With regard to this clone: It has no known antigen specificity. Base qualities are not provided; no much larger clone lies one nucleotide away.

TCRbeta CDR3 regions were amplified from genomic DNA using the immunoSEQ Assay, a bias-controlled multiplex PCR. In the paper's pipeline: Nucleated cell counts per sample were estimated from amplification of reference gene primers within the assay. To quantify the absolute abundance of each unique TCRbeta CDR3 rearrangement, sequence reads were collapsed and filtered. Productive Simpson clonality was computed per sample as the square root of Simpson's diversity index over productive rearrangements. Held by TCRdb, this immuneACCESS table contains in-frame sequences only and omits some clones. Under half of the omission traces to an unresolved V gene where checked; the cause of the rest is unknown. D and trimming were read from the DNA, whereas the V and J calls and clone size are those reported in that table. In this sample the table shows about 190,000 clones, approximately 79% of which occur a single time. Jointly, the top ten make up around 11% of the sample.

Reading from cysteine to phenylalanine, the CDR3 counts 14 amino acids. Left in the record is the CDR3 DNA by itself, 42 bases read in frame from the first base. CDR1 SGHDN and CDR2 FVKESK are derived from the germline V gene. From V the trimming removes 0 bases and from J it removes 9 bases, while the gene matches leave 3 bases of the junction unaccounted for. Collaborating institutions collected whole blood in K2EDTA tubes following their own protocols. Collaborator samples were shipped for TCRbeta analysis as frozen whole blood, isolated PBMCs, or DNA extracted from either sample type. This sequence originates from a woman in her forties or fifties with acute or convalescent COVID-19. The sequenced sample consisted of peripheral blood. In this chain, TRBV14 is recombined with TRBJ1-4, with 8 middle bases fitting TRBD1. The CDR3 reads CASSQETGVQKLFF. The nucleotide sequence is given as TGTGCCAGCAGCCAAGAGACAGGGGTGCAAAAACTGTTTTTT.